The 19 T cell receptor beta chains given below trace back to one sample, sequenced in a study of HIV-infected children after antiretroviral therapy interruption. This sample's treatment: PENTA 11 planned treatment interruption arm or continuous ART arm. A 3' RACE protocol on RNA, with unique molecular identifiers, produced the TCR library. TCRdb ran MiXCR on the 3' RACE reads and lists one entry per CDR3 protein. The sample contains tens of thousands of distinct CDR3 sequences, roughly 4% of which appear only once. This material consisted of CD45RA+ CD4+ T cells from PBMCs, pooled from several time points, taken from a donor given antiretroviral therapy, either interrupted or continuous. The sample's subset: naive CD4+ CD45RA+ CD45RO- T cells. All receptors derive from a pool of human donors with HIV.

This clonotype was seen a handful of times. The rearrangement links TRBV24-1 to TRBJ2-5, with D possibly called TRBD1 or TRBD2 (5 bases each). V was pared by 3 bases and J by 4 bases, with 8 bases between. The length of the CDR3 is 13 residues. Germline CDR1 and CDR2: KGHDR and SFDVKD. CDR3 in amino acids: CATSDGGLETQYF. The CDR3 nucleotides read TGTGCCACCAGTGATGGGGGTTTAGAGACCCAGTACTTC.

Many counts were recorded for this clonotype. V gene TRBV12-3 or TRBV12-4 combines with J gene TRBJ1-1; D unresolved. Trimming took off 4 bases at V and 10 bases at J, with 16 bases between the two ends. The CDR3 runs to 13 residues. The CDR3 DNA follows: TGTGCCAGCAGTTCAGCTCTTCCGGGTTTAGCTTTCTTT. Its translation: CASSSALPGLAFF.

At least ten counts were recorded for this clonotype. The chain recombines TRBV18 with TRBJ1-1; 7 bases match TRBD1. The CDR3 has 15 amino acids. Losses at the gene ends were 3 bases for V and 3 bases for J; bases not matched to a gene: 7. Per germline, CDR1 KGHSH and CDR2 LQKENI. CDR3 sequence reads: CASSPSWDSDTEAFF. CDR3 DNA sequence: TGTGCCAGCTCACCGTCTTGGGACAGTGACACTGAAGCTTTCTTT.

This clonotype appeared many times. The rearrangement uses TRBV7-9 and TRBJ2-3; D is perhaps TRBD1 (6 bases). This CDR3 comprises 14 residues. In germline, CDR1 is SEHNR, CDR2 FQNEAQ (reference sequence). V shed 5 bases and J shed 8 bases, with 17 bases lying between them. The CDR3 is CASSQNRDIITQYF. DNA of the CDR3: TGTGCCAGCAGCCAAAACCGGGACATCATTACGCAGTATTTT.

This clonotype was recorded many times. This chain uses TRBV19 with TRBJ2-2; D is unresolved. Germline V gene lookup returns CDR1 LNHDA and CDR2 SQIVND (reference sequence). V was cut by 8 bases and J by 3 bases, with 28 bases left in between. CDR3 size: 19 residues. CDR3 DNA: TGTGCCAGTCTTGATAGGTTTGGTCTTGGGGTCCGGGACACCGGGGAGCTGTTTTTT. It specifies CASLDRFGLGVRDTGELFF.

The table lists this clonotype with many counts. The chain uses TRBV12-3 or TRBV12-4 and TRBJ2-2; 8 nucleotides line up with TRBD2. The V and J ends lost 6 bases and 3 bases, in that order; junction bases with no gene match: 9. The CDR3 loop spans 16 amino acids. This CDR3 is CASSDPGLVDTGELFF. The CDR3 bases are TGTGCCAGCAGCGATCCGGGACTAGTTGACACCGGGGAGCTGTTTTTT.

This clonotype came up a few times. The CDR3 reads CASVSRPENIQYF. In nucleotides, the CDR3 is TGCGCCAGTGTGTCAAGACCGGAAAACATTCAGTACTTC. V is TRBV23-1 and J is TRBJ2-4, with D hard to call. TRBV23-1 counts as an open reading frame of uncertain function. With 9 bases removed from V and 5 bases from J, the gap between germline ends came to 14 bases. The CDR3 is 13 amino acids.

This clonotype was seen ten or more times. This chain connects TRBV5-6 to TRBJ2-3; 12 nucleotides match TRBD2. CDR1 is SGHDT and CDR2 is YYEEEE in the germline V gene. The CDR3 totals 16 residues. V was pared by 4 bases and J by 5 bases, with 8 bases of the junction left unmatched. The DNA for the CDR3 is TGTGCCAGCAGCCTAACACTAGCGGGGGGCCGAGATACGCAGTATTTT. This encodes CASSLTLAGGRDTQYF. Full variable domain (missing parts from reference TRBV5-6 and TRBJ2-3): DAGVTQSPTHLIKTRGQQVTLRCSPKSGHDTVSWYQQALGQGPQFIFQYYEEEERQRGNFPDRFSGHQFPNYSSELNVNALLLGDSALYLCASSLTLAGGRDTQYFGPGTRLTVL.

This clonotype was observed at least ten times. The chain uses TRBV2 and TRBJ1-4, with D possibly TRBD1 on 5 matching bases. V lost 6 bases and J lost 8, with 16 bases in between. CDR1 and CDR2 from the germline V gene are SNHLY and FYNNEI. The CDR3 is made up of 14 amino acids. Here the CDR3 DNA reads TGTGCCAGCAGAAGCGCAGGGCGAAGCGAAAAACTGTTTTTT. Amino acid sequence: CASRSAGRSEKLFF.

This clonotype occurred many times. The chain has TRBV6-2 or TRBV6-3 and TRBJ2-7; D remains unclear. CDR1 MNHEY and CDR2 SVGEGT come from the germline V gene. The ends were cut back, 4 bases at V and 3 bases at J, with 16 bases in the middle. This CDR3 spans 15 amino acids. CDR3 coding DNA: TGTGCCAGCAGTTGGGATAAACGGGCGAACTACGAGCAGTACTTC. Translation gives CASSWDKRANYEQYF.

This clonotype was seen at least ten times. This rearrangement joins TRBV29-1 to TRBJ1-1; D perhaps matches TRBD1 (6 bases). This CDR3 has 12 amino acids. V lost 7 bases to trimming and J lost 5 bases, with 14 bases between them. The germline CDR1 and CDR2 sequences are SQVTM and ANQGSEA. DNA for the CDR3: TGCAGCGACTCGACAGGAGGGACTGAAGCTTTCTTT. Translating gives CSDSTGGTEAFF.

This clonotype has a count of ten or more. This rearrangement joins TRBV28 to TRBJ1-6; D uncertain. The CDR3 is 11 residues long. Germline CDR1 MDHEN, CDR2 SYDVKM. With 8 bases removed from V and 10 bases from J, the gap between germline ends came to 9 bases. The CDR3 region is CASGRKSPLHF. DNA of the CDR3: TGTGCCAGCGGCCGCAAGTCACCCCTCCACTTT.

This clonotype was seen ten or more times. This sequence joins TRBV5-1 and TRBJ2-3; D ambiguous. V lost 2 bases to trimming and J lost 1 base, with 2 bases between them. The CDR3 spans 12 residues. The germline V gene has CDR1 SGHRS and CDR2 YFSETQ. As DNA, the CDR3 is TGCGCCAGCAGCTTCGGCACAGATACGCAGTATTTT. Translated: CASSFGTDTQYF.

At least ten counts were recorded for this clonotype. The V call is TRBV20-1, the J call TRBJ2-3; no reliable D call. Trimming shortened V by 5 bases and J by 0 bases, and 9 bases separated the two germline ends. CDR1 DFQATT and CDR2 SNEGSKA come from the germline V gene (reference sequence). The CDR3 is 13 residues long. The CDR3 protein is CSAPQDSTDTQYF. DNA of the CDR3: TGCAGTGCTCCCCAGGATAGCACAGATACGCAGTATTTT.

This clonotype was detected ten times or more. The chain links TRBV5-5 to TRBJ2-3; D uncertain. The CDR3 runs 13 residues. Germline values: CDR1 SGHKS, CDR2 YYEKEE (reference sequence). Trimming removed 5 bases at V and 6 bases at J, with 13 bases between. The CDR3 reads CASSTDGADTQYF. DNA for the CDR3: TGTGCCAGCAGTACTGACGGCGCGGATACGCAGTATTTT.

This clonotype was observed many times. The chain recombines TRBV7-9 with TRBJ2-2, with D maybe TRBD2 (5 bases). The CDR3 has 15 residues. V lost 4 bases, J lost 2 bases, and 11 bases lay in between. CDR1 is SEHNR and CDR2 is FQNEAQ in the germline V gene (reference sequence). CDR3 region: CASSSPGSNTGELFF. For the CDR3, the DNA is TGTGCCAGCAGCTCGCCGGGATCTAACACCGGGGAGCTGTTTTTT.

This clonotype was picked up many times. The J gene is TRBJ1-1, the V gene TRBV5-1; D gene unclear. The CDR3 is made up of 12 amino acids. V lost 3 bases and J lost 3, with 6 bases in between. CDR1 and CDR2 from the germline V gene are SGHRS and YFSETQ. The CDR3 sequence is CASSSQDTEAFF. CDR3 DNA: TGCGCCAGCAGCTCCCAGGACACTGAAGCTTTCTTT.

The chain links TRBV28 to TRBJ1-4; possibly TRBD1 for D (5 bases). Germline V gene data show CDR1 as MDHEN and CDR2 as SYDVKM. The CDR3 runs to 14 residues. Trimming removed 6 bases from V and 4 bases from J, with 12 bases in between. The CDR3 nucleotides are TGTGCCAGCAGCCAGGGTTGGGGTAATGAAAAACTGTTTTTT. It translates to CASSQGWGNEKLFF.

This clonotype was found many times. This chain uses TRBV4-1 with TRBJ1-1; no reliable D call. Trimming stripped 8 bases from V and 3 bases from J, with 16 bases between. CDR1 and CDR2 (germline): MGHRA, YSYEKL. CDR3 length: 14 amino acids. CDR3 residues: CASRRASSDTEAFF. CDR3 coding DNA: TGCGCCAGCCGGAGGGCCAGTTCGGACACTGAAGCTTTCTTT.